The 24 T cell receptor beta chains below were found in one sample sequenced in a study of PD-L1 blockade in urothelial cancer. The repertoire was sequenced with immunoSEQ multiplex PCR; TCRdb's copy has only in-frame clones and lacks some. The table has more than 45,000 clones, around three quarters seen once. The sample in question was PBMCs, obtained around atezolizumab (anti-PD-L1) treatment. Receptor source: an older man with urothelial cancer.

The chain is built from TRBV18 and TRBJ1-1, with D possibly matching TRBD1 (5 bases). Germline V lookup: CDR1 KGHSH, CDR2 LQKENI. This CDR3 spans 15 amino acids. Trimming left V 2 bases short and J 6 bases short, with 16 bases between. The DNA for the CDR3 is TGTGCCAGCTCACCAGACCTCAACAGGTCCCCTGAAGCTTTCTTT. It codes for CASSPDLNRSPEAFF. Complete variable domain (other parts from reference TRBV18 and TRBJ1-1): NAGVMQNPRHLVRRRGQEARLRCSPMKGHSHVYWYRQLPEEGLKFMVYLQKENIIDESGMPKERFSAEFPKEGPSILRIQQVVRGDSAAYFCASSPDLNRSPEAFFGQGTRLTVV.

The chain is built from TRBV15 and TRBJ2-7; possibly TRBD1 for D (5 bases). This CDR3 is built from 16 residues. V lost 3 bases to trimming and J lost 0 bases, with 15 bases between them. The germline V gene encodes CDR1 LNHNV and CDR2 YYDKDF (reference sequence). CDR3 loop: CATSRTARTPSYEQYF. In DNA, the CDR3 is TGTGCCACCAGCAGGACAGCGAGAACACCCTCCTACGAGCAGTACTTC.

The gene calls are TRBV19 and TRBJ2-7; TRBD1 aligns across 7 bases. The CDR3 loop spans 14 amino acids. Trimming cost V 6 bases and J 0 bases; bases outside gene matches: 5. Germline V gene sequence: CDR1 LNHDA, CDR2 SQIVND (reference sequence). The CDR3 region has the DNA TGTGCCAGTAGCAGACAGGGAAGCTCCTACGAGCAGTACTTC. Protein: CASSRQGSSYEQYF.

The gene calls are TRBV4-3 and TRBJ1-1; 9 bases map to TRBD1. This CDR3 has 12 residues. CDR1 and CDR2 (germline): LGHNA, YSLEER. Unmatched junction bases numbered 4, after V lost 9 bases and J lost 5 bases. CDR3 nucleotide sequence: TGCGCCAGGACAGGGGGACGGACTGAAGCTTTCTTT. Protein product: CARTGGRTEAFF.

The CDR3 sequence: CASSHRQGTNEQYF. In DNA form, the CDR3 reads TGCGCCAGCAGCCATAGACAGGGGACAAACGAGCAGTACTTC. V gene TRBV5-1 combines with J gene TRBJ2-7; 8 nucleotides agree with TRBD1. J was trimmed by 5 bases and V by 4 bases; bases with no gene match: 8. The CDR3 loop spans 14 amino acids. Germline CDR1 is SGHRS and CDR2 is YFSETQ. Full variable domain (rest looked up from reference TRBV5-1 and TRBJ2-7): KAGVTQTPRYLIKTRGQQVTLSCSPISGHRSVSWYQQTPGQGLQFLFEYFSETQRNKGNFPGRFSGRQFSNSRSEMNVSTLELGDSALYLCASSHRQGTNEQYFGPGTRLTVT.

The chain joins TRBV28 to TRBJ2-5; unclear D gene. V was pared by 5 bases and J by 4 bases, with 8 bases between. The CDR3 runs to 12 residues. The V gene's germline CDR1 is MDHEN and CDR2 SYDVKM. The CDR3 DNA reads TGTGCCAGCAGTAGAGGTGTAGAGACCCAGTACTTC. Translating gives CASSRGVETQYF.

Turning to this clone: In the same sample, other DNA sequences code for this CDR3. The chain is built from TRBV5-1 and TRBJ1-1, with TRBD1 matching over 7 bases. CDR3 length: 14 amino acids. Trimming cost V 5 bases and J 1 base; bases outside gene matches: 5. CDR1 is SGHRS and CDR2 is YFSETQ in the germline V gene. CDR3 DNA sequence: TGCGCCAGCAGTTTATCAGGGGGGAACACTGAAGCTTTCTTT. This translates into CASSLSGGNTEAFF.

The rearrangement joins TRBV6-5 to TRBJ2-3; 7 bases map to TRBD1. This CDR3 has 13 amino acids. Germline CDR1 is MNHEY and CDR2 is SVGAGI. The V and J ends lost 9 bases and 2 bases, in that order; junction bases with no gene match: 5. The CDR3 sequence: CASSGQTTDTQYF. The CDR3 coding sequence is TGTGCCAGTTCGGGACAGACCACAGATACGCAGTATTTT.

By frequency in the sample, this clone is medium-sized (0.01 to 0.1%). V gene TRBV11-3 combines with J gene TRBJ2-4, with 9 bases aligning to TRBD2. The germline V gene encodes CDR1 SGHNT and CDR2 YENEEA. The CDR3 consists of 14 residues. V trimming: 5 bases; J trimming: 6 bases; junction bases outside the gene matches: 5. The CDR3 nucleotides are TGTGCCAGCAGCCCCATGCGGGGGGGAAACATTCAGTACTTC. Its translation: CASSPMRGGNIQYF.

The genes are TRBV5-6 and TRBJ1-5, with D maybe TRBD1 (5 bases). The CDR3 runs 16 residues. V was pared by 3 bases and J by 0 bases, with 13 bases between. Germline lookup yields CDR1 SGHDT and CDR2 YYEEEE. The CDR3 region has the DNA TGTGCCAGCAGCTCAACAGGCCGCTATAGCAATCAGCCCCAGCATTTT. This sequence encodes CASSSTGRYSNQPQHF. Full variable domain (outside the CDR3, taken from reference TRBV5-6 and TRBJ1-5): DAGVTQSPTHLIKTRGQQVTLRCSPKSGHDTVSWYQQALGQGPQFIFQYYEEEERQRGNFPDRFSGHQFPNYSSELNVNALLLGDSALYLCASSSTGRYSNQPQHFGDGTRLSIL.

The gene calls are TRBV10-3 and TRBJ2-3; 7 bases are shared with TRBD2. Germline CDR1 reads ENHRY; CDR2 reads SYGVKD. V lost 4 bases, J lost 2 bases, and 3 bases stayed unmatched. The CDR3 is made up of 14 amino acids. The chain's CDR3 is CAISGAGHTDTQYF. As DNA, the CDR3 is TGTGCCATCAGTGGAGCGGGGCACACAGATACGCAGTATTTT.

This chain links TRBV7-2 with TRBJ1-1; 7 positions match TRBD1. J gave up 3 bases and V 5 bases, and 6 bases lay outside the gene matches. CDR1 is SGHTA and CDR2 is FQGNSA in the germline V gene. The CDR3 contains 14 residues. This CDR3 is CASSRQGGDTEAFF. Written as DNA, the CDR3 is TGTGCCAGCAGCCGACAGGGAGGAGACACTGAAGCTTTCTTT.

This chain uses TRBV4-1 with TRBJ1-2, with TRBD1 identical over 7 bases. This CDR3 has 15 residues. Germline V gene lookup returns CDR1 MGHRA and CDR2 YSYEKL. Trimming at V came to 0 bases and at J to 3 bases, leaving 4 bases not matched to a gene. The CDR3 nucleotides are TGCGCCAGCAGCCAAGATGGACAGGATTACTATGGCTACACCTTC. This encodes CASSQDGQDYYGYTF.

CDR3: CASKRTFMNTEAFF. The CDR3 DNA reads as TGTGCCAGCAAGCGGACCTTCATGAACACTGAAGCTTTCTTT. The chain is built from TRBV2 and TRBJ1-1; D is undetermined. This CDR3 is built from 14 residues. V lost 7 bases and J 0 bases, leaving 12 bases between the germline ends. Per the germline V gene, CDR1 is SNHLY and CDR2 is FYNNEI.

This chain links TRBV6-1 with TRBJ2-1; TRBD2 matches at 9 bases. Germline trimming cut 11 bases from V and 5 bases from J; bases unmatched to any gene: 10. Germline-derived CDR1 and CDR2 are MNHNS and SASEGT. The CDR3 extends over 14 amino acids. CDR3 sequence (DNA): TGTGCCTTACGAGCTAGCGGGAAAAACAATGAGCAGTTCTTC. It codes for CALRASGKNNEQFF.

In this sample, this clone turned up a few times. The chain uses TRBV5-1 and TRBJ1-5, with 9 bases identical to TRBD1. The trim removed 0 bases at V and 4 bases at J, leaving 2 bases unmatched. The CDR3 loop spans 15 amino acids. Germline CDR1 reads SGHRS; CDR2 reads YFSETQ. CDR3 protein: CASSLEGTGNQPQHF. DNA of the CDR3: TGCGCCAGCAGCTTGGAAGGGACAGGGAATCAGCCCCAGCATTTT. The full variable domain, completed using reference TRBV5-1 and TRBJ1-5, is KAGVTQTPRYLIKTRGQQVTLSCSPISGHRSVSWYQQTPGQGLQFLFEYFSETQRNKGNFPGRFSGRQFSNSRSEMNVSTLELGDSALYLCASSLEGTGNQPQHFGDGTRLSIL.

V is TRBV13 and J is TRBJ2-3; TRBD2 matches 10 bases. Trimming cost V 5 bases and J 5 bases; bases outside gene matches: 7. There are 15 residues in the CDR3. Germline values: CDR1 PRHDT, CDR2 FYEKMQ (reference sequence). The CDR3 region is CASSPGLADVDTQYF. The CDR3 coding sequence is TGTGCCAGCAGCCCAGGACTAGCGGATGTAGATACGCAGTATTTT.

This sequence joins TRBV4-1 and TRBJ2-7; a weak D match, TRBD2 (7 bases). V was shortened by 5 bases and J by 8 bases, with 19 bases between the two germline ends. The germline V gene encodes CDR1 MGHRA and CDR2 YSYEKL. The CDR3 runs to 14 residues. The CDR3 sequence is CASSGGARPTKQYF. Written as DNA, the CDR3 is TGCGCCAGCAGCGGGGGGGCTAGACCTACGAAGCAGTACTTC.

The chain carries TRBV20-1 and TRBJ2-3; 7 bases agree with TRBD1. CDR1 and CDR2 from the germline V gene are DFQATT and SNEGSKA (reference sequence). V was pared by 6 bases and J by 11 bases, with 5 bases of the junction left unmatched. The CDR3 sequence is 10 residues long. DNA for the CDR3: TGCAGTGCCCAAAGGGGGCGGCAGTATTTT. It yields the protein CSAQRGRQYF.

The table lists this clone with a few counts. The rearrangement joins TRBV9 to TRBJ2-2; D might be TRBD2 (6 bases). Germline lookup yields CDR1 SGDLS and CDR2 YYNGEE. This CDR3 region has 13 residues. Between the trimmed V and J ends, which lost 2 bases and 8 bases, there was a span of 10 bases. DNA of the CDR3: TGTGCCAGCAGCGTCGGGGGTATGGGGGAGCTGTTTTTT. Amino acids: CASSVGGMGELFF.

This chain uses TRBV28 with TRBJ2-1; TRBD2 aligns across 14 bases. The CDR3 extends over 15 amino acids. Germline V gene sequence: CDR1 MDHEN, CDR2 SYDVKM. Trimming cost V 5 bases and J 10 bases; bases outside gene matches: 7. Here the CDR3 reads CASSQGTSGSREQFF. CDR3 nucleotides: TGTGCCAGCAGTCAAGGGACTAGCGGGAGCCGGGAGCAGTTCTTC.

The chain employs TRBV9 and TRBJ1-3; 9 bases are a match to TRBD1. The germline CDR1 and CDR2 sequences are SGDLS and YYNGEE. This CDR3 has 19 residues. The ends lost 5 bases at V and 0 bases at J; junction bases unmatched: 15. The CDR3 region is CASSVNPHRGPNSGNTIYF. CDR3 sequence (DNA): TGTGCCAGCAGTGTCAACCCTCACAGGGGGCCCAACTCTGGAAACACCATATATTTT.

The rearrangement uses TRBV5-1 and TRBJ2-3, with 10 bases matching TRBD2. J lost 2 bases, V lost 4 bases, and 13 bases had no gene match. CDR3 length: 18 residues. Germline CDR1 reads SGHRS; CDR2 reads YFSETQ. The CDR3 here is CASSRNPTSGVNTDTQYF. The DNA for the CDR3 is TGCGCCAGCAGCCGAAACCCCACTAGCGGGGTTAACACAGATACGCAGTATTTT.

The chain joins TRBV11-3 to TRBJ2-1, with 9 bases that match TRBD1. The CDR3 totals 15 residues. V dropped 6 bases and J dropped 6; count of bases not matched to a gene: 9. Germline CDR1 SGHNT, CDR2 YENEEA. The CDR3 sequence: CASSPRTGESNEQFF. CDR3 DNA: TGTGCCAGCAGTCCCCGGACAGGGGAGAGCAATGAGCAGTTCTTC.